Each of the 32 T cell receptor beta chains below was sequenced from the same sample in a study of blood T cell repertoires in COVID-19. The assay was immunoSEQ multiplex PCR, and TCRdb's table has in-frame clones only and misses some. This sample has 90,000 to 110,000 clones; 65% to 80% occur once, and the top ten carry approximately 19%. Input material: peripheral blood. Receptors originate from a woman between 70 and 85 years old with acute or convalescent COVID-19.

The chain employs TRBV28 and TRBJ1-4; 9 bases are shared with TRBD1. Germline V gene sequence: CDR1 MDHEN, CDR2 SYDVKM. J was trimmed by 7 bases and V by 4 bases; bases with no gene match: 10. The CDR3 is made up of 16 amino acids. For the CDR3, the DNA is TGTGCCAGCAGTTCGATACAGGGGGCGAATGGTGAAAAACTGTTTTTT. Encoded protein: CASSSIQGANGEKLFF.

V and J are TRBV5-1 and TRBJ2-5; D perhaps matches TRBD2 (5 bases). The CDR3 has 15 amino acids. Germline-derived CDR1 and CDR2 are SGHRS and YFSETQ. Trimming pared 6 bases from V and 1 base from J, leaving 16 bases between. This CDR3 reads CASTAGPAGQETQYF. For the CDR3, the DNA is TGCGCCAGCACCGCGGGCCCCGCCGGCCAAGAGACCCAGTACTTC.

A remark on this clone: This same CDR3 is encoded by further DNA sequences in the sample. For the CDR3, the DNA is TGTGCCAGCTCACCAGGGACAGGGAACACTGAAGCTTTCTTT. Its translation: CASSPGTGNTEAFF. The chain links TRBV18 to TRBJ1-1; 8 bases are a match to TRBD1. The CDR3 is 14 residues long. V lost 2 bases, J lost 1 base, and 0 bases stayed unmatched. The germline V gene has CDR1 KGHSH and CDR2 LQKENI.

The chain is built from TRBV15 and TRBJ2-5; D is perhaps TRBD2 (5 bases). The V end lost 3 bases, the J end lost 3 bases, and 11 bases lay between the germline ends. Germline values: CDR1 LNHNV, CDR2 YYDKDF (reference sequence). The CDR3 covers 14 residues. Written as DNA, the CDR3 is TGTGCCACCAGCAGTCTAAACGGGGAAGAGACCCAGTACTTC. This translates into CATSSLNGEETQYF.

The CDR3 loop is CASSYSYEQYF. The CDR3 DNA follows: TGTGCCAGCAGTTACAGCTACGAGCAGTACTTC. The chain is built from TRBV12-3 or TRBV12-4 and TRBJ2-7, with unresolved D. The CDR3 contains 11 residues. V was cut by 4 bases and J by 3 bases, with 4 bases left in between.

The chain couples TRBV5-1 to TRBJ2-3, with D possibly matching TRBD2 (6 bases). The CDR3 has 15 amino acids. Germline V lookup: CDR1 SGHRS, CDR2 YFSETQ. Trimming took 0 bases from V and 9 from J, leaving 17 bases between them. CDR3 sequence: CASSLAKGKGGTQYF. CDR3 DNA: TGCGCCAGCAGCTTGGCGAAGGGGAAGGGAGGCACGCAGTATTTT.

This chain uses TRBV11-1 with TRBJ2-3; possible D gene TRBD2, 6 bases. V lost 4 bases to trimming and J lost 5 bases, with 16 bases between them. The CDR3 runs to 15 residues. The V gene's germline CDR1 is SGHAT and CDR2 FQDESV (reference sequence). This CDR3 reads CASSSAGTVGDTQYF. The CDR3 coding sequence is TGTGCCAGCAGCTCCGCCGGGACTGTTGGAGATACGCAGTATTTT.

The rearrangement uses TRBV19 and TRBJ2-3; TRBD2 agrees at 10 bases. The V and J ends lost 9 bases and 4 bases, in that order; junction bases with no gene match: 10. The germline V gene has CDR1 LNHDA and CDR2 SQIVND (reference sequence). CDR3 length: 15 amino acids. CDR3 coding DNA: TGTGCCAGCCTTAAAGCGGGGGGGCCCGCAGATACGCAGTATTTT. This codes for CASLKAGGPADTQYF.

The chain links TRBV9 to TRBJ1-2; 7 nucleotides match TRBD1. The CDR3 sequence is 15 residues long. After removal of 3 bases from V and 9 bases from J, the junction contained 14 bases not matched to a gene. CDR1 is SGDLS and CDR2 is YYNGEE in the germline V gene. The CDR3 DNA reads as TGTGCCAGCAGCGCCGCCCGACAGGGCCCTATTCGCTACACCTTC. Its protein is CASSAARQGPIRYTF. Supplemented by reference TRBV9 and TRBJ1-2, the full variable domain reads DSGVTQTPKHLITATGQRVTLRCSPRSGDLSVYWYQQSLDQGLQFLIQYYNGEERAKGNILERFSAQQFPDLHSELNLSSLELGDSALYFCASSAARQGPIRYTFGSGTRLTVV.

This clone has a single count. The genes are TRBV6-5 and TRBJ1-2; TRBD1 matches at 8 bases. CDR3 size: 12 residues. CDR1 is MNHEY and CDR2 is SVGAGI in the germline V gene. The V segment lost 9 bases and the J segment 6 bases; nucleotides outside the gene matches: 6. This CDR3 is CASLRGQDGYTF. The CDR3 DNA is TGTGCCAGTCTCAGGGGGCAGGATGGCTACACCTTC.

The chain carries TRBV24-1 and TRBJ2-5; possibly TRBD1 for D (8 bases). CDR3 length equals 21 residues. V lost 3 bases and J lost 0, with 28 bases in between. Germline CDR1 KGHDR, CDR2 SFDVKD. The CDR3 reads CATSDKWEGRDRSKYQETQYF. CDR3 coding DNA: TGTGCCACCAGTGATAAATGGGAGGGCCGGGACAGGTCCAAGTACCAAGAGACCCAGTACTTC.

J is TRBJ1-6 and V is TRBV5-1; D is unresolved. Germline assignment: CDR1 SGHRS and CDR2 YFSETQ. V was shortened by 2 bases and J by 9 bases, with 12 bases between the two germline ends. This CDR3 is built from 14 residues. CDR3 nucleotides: TGCGCCAGCAGCTTCGGACTTTTTGGTTCACCCCTCCACTTT. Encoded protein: CASSFGLFGSPLHF. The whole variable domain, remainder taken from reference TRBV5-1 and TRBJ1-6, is KAGVTQTPRYLIKTRGQQVTLSCSPISGHRSVSWYQQTPGQGLQFLFEYFSETQRNKGNFPGRFSGRQFSNSRSEMNVSTLELGDSALYLCASSFGLFGSPLHFGNGTRLTVT.

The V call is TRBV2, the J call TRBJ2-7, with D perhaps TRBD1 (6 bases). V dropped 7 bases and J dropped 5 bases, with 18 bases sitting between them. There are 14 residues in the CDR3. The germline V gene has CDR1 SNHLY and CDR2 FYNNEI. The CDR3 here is CASTSGRGLHEQYF. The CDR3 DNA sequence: TGTGCCAGCACCTCCGGCAGGGGCCTTCACGAGCAGTACTTC.

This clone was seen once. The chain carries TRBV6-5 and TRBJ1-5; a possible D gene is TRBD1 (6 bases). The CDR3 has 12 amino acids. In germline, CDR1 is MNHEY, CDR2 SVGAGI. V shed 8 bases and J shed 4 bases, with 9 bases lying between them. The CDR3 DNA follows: TGTGCCAGCGACAGGACGAATCAGCCCCAGCATTTT. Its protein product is CASDRTNQPQHF.

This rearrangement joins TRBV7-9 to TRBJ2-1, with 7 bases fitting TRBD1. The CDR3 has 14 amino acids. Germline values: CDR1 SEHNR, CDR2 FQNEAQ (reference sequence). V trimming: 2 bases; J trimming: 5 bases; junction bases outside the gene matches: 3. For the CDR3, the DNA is TGTGCCAGCAGCTTAACACAGGGGAACAATGAGCAGTTCTTC. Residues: CASSLTQGNNEQFF.

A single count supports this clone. This chain's CDR3 is CASTYPLGRGGNTEAFF. The CDR3 DNA follows: TGTGCCAGCACTTACCCTCTCGGCAGGGGCGGGAACACTGAAGCTTTCTTT. The V call is TRBV28, the J call TRBJ1-1, with D perhaps TRBD1 (6 bases). Germline V CDR1 and CDR2: MDHEN, SYDVKM. Trimming shortened V by 7 bases and J by 1 base, and 22 bases separated the two germline ends. This CDR3 region has 17 residues.

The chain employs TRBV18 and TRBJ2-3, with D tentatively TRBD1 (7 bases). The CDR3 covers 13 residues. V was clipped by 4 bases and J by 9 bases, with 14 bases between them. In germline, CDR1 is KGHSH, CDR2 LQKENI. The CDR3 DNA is TGTGCCAGCTCACAGACAGGGCGGGACACGCAGTATTTT. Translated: CASSQTGRDTQYF.

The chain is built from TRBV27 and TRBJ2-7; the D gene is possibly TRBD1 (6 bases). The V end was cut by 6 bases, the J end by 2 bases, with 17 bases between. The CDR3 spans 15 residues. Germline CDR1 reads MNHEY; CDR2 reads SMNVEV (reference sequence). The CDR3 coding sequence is TGTGCCAGCAGGGTTTCTTACAGGGTCACCTACGAGCAGTACTTC. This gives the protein CASRVSYRVTYEQYF.

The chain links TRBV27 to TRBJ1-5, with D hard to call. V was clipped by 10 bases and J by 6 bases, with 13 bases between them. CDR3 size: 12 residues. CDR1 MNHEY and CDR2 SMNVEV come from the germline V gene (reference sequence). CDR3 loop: CATGSTGQPQHF. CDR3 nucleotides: TGTGCCACCGGTTCTACGGGTCAGCCCCAGCATTTT.

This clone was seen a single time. The CDR3 here is CASSLEGSYEQYF. The CDR3 region has the DNA TGTGCCAGCAGTTTAGAGGGGTCCTACGAGCAGTACTTC. The J gene is TRBJ2-7, the V gene TRBV12-3 or TRBV12-4, with D possibly TRBD1 on 5 matching bases. The CDR3 spans 13 residues. The germline V and J ends were trimmed by 1 base and 1 base, with 5 bases remaining between them.

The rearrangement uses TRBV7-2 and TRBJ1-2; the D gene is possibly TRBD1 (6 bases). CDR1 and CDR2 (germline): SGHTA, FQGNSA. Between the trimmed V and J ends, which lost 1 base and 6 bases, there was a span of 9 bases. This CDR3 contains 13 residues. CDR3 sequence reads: CASSLEGGHGYTF. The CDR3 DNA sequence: TGTGCCAGCAGCTTAGAAGGGGGACATGGCTACACCTTC.

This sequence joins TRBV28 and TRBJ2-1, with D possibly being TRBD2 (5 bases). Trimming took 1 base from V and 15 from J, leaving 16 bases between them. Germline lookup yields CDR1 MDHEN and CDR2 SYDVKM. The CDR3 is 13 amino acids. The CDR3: CASSLLGSFSAFF. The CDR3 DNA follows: TGTGCCAGCAGTTTATTGGGGAGTTTTTCGGCGTTCTTC.

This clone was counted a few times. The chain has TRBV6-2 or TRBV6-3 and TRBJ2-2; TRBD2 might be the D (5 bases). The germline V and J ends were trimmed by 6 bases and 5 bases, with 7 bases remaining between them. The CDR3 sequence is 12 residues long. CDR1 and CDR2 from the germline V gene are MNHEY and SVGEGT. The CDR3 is CASSRTTGELFF. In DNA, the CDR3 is TGTGCCAGCAGCCGGACTACCGGGGAGCTGTTTTTT.

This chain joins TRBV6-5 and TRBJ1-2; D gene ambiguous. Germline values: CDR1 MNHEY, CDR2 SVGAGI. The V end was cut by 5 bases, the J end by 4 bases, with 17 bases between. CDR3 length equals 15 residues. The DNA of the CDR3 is TGTGCCAGCAGTCCCTTCGGACTCGCTAGCTATGGCTACACCTTC. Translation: CASSPFGLASYGYTF.

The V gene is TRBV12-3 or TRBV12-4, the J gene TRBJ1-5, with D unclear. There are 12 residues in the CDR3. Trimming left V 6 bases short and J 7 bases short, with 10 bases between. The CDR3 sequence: CASSRNRQPQHF. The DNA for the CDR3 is TGTGCCAGCAGCCGAAATAGACAGCCCCAGCATTTT.

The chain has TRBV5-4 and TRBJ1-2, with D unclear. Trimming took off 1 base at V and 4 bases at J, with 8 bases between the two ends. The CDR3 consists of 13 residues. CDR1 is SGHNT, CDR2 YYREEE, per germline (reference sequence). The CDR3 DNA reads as TGTGCCAGCAGCTTGCCAGGTACCTATGGCTACACCTTC. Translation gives CASSLPGTYGYTF.

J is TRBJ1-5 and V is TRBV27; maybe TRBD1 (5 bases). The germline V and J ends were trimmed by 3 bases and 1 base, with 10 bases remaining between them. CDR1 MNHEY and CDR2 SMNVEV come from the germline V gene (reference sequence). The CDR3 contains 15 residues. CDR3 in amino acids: CASSFGRESNQPQHF. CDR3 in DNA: TGTGCCAGCAGTTTCGGCAGGGAAAGCAATCAGCCCCAGCATTTT.

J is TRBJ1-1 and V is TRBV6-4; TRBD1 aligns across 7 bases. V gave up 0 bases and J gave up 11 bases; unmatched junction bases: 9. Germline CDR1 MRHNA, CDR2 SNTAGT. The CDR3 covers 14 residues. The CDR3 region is CASSDSPGGGGAFF. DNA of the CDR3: TGTGCCAGCAGTGACTCGCCAGGGGGAGGAGGGGCTTTCTTT.

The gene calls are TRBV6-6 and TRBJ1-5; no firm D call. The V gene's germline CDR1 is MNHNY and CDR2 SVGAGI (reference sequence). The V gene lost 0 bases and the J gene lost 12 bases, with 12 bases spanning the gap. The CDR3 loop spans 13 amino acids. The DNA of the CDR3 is TGTGCCAGCAGTTACTCCGTAACCGTCGGCCAGCATTTT. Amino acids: CASSYSVTVGQHF.

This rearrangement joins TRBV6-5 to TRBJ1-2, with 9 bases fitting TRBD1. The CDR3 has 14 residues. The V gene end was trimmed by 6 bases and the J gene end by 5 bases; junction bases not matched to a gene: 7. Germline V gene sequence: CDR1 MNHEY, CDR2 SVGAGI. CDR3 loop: CASRGTGQPYGYTF. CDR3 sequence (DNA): TGTGCCAGCAGGGGGACAGGGCAACCGTATGGCTACACCTTC.

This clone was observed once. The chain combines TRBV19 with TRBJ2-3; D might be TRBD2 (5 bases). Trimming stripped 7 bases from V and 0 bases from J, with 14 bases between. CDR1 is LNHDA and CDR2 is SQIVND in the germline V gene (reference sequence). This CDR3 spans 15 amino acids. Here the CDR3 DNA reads TGTGCCAGTAATTTATTCGGGGTCAGCACAGATACGCAGTATTTT. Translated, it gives CASNLFGVSTDTQYF.

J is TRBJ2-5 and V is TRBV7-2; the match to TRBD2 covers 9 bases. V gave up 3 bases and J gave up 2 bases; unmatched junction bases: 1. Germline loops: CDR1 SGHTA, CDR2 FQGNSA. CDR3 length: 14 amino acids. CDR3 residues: CASSFAGGQETQYF. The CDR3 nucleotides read TGTGCCAGCAGCTTTGCGGGGGGGCAAGAGACCCAGTACTTC.